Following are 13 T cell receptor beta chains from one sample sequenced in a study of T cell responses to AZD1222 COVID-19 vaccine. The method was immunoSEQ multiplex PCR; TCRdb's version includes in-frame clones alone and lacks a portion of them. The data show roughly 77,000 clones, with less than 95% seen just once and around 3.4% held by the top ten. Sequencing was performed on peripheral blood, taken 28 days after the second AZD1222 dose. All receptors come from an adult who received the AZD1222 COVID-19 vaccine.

The CDR3 nucleotides are TGTGCCAGCAGCCCTGGACTGGGGAACGGCCAGGATACGCAGTATTTT. It encodes CASSPGLGNGQDTQYF. This rearrangement joins TRBV11-3 to TRBJ2-3, with a tentative D call TRBD2 (5 bases). The germline CDR1 and CDR2 sequences are SGHNT and YENEEA. The CDR3 runs 16 residues. The V end was cut by 5 bases, the J end by 6 bases, with 21 bases between.

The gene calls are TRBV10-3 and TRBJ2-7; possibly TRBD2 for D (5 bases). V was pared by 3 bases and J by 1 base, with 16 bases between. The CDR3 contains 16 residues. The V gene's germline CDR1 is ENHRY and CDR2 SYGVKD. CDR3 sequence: CAISELFRRGSYEQYF. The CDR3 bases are TGTGCCATCAGTGAATTATTCCGACGGGGATCCTACGAGCAGTACTTC.

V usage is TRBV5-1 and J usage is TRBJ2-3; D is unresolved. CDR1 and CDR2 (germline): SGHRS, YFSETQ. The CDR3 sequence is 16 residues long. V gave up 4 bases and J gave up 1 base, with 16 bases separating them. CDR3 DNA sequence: TGCGCCAGCAGCATCGGACCGAGCAGAGGCACAGATACGCAGTATTTT. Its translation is CASSIGPSRGTDTQYF. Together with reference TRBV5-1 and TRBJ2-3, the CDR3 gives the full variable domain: KAGVTQTPRYLIKTRGQQVTLSCSPISGHRSVSWYQQTPGQGLQFLFEYFSETQRNKGNFPGRFSGRQFSNSRSEMNVSTLELGDSALYLCASSIGPSRGTDTQYFGPGTRLTVL.

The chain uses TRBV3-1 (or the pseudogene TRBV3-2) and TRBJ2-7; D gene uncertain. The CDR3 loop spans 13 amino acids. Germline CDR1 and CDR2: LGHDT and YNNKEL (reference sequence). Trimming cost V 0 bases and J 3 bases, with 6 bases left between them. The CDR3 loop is CASSQETFYEQYF. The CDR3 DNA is TGTGCCAGCAGCCAAGAGACGTTCTACGAGCAGTACTTC.

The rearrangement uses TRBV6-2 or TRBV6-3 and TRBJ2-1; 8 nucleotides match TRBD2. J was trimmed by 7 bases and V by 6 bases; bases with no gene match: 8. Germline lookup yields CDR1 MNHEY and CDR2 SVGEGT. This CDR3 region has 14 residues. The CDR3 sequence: CASSRERGWNEQFF. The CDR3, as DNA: TGTGCCAGCAGCCGGGAGCGGGGGTGGAATGAGCAGTTCTTC.

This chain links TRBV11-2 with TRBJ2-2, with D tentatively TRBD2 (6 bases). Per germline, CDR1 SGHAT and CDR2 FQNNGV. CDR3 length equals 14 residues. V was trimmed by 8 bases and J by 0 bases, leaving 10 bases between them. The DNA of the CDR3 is TGTGCCAGCCGTAGCGGCGCGAACACCGGGGAGCTGTTTTTT. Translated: CASRSGANTGELFF.

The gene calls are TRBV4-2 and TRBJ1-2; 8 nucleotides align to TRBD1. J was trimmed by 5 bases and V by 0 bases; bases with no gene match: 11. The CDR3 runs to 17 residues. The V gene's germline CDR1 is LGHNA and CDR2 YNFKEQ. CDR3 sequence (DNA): TGTGCCAGCAGCCAAGAGGAAGTTAGACAGGGGAGTTATGGCTACACCTTC. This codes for CASSQEEVRQGSYGYTF.

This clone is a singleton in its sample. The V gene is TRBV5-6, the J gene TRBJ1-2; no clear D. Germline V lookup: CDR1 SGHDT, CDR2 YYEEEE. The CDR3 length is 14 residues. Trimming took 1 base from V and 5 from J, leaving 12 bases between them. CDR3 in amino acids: CASSLRAETYGYTF. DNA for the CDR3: TGTGCCAGCAGCTTGCGAGCAGAGACTTATGGCTACACCTTC.

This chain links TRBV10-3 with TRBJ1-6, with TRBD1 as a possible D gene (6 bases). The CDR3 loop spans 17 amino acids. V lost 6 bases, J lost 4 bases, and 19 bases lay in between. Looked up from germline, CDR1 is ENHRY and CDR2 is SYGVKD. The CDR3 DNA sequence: TGTGCCATCAGGGGGTCGAACGGGACAAGATATAATTCACCCCTCCACTTT. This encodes CAIRGSNGTRYNSPLHF.

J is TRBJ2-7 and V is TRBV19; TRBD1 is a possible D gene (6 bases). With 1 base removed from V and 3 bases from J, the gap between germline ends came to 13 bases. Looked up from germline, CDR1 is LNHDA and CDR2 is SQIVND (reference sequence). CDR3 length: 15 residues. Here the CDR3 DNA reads TGTGCCAGTAGTATAGGACAGGTCGGTGGCTACGAGCAGTACTTC. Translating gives CASSIGQVGGYEQYF.

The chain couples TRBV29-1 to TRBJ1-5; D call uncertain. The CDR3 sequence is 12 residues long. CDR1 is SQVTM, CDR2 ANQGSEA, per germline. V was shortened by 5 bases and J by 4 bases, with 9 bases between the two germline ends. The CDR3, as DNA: TGCAGCGTTTCCGACGGTAATCAGCCCCAGCATTTT. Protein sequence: CSVSDGNQPQHF.

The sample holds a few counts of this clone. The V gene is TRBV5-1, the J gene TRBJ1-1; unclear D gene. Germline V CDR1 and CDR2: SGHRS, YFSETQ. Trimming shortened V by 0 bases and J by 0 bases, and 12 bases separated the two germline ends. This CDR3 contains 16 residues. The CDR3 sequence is CASSLGLDGLNTEAFF. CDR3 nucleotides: TGCGCCAGCAGCTTGGGGCTGGACGGATTGAACACTGAAGCTTTCTTT.

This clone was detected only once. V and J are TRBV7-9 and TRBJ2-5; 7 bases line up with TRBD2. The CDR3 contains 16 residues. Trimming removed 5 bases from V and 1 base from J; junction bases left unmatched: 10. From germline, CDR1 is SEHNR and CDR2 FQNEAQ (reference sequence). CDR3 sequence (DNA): TGTGCCAGCAGCCCCACCTCGGCGGGAGTCCAAGAGACCCAGTACTTC. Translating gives CASSPTSAGVQETQYF.